The entry that follows covers one T cell receptor beta chain sequence. Its antigen has not been determined. The input lacks base qualities; no much larger clone sits a single base away. This specimen comes from a study of blood T cell repertoires in COVID-19 (dated by TCRdb to the early 2020s). Some background on the complete study: The collaborator samples originated in the United States, Italy and Spain and spanned the acute and convalescent phases of COVID-19. The repertoires were released in a freely available public database intended as a resource for research on the immune response to SARS-CoV-2. Samples were obtained from the ongoing ImmuneRACE study (first 160 participants) and from 1,254 subjects provided by 6 global collaborators. Where HLA class I and class II types were available, the types were taken from metadata supplied by the sample provider, not from assay-based typing. The dataset comprised deeply sampled blood TCRbeta repertoires from subjects exposed to, actively infected with, or recovered from COVID-19. The material from the prospective study consisted of cDNA or gDNA derived from T cells, B-cell-depleted T cells, or PBMCs. Nearly every sample came with metadata listing a de-identified subject ID, COVID-19 status, age in years and sex.

The junction shows trimming of 3 bases on V and 4 bases on J, plus 9 bases between the germline ends. The CDR3 holds 13 amino acids from the cysteine to the phenylalanine. Only the CDR3 region is kept as DNA, spanning 39 bases read in frame from base 1. The germline V gene specifies SGHAT as CDR1 and FQNNGV as CDR2. TCRbeta CDR3 regions were amplified from genomic DNA using the immunoSEQ Assay, a bias-controlled multiplex PCR. In the source study's methods: Within the assay, amplification of reference gene primers was used to estimate how many nucleated cells each sample contained. Sequence reads were collapsed and filtered to measure the absolute abundance of every unique TCRbeta CDR3 rearrangement. For each sample, productive Simpson clonality was calculated as the square root of Simpson's diversity index across productive rearrangements. The clones in this table, taken by TCRdb from immuneACCESS, are in-frame only. Not every clone is retained; where verified, under half of the shortfall comes from an unresolved V gene, and the cause of the rest is unknown. That table is the source of V, J and clone size, and D and trimming were worked out from the DNA. The sample includes some 150,000 clones, with approximately 90% observed a single time. The ten largest clones represent approximately 10% of the sample.

General study outcomes and caveats: The amount of clinical and demographic metadata varied by source and participant and was provided uncurated.

Each collaborating institution followed its own protocols to collect whole blood in K2EDTA tubes. For TCRbeta analysis, collaborator samples were shipped as frozen whole blood, as isolated PBMCs, or as DNA extracted from either sample type. The sample was peripheral blood. The rearrangement joined TRBV11-2 to TRBJ1-1, with no reliable assignment of the D segment. The clonotype was recovered from a woman older than 75 with acute or convalescent COVID-19. The CDR3 protein is CASSLLRSTEAFF. The DNA sequence is TGTGCCAGCAGCTTGTTAAGGAGCACTGAAGCTTTCTTT.